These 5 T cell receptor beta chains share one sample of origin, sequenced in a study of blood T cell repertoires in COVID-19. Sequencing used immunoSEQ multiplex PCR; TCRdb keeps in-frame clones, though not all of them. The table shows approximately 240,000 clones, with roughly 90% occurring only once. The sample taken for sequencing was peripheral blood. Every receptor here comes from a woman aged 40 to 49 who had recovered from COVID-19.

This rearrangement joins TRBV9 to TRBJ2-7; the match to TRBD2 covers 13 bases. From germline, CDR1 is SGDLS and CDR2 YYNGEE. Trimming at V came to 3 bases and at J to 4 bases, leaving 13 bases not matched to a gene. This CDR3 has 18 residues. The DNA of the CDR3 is TGTGCCAGCAGCGCAGGACTAGCGGGAGACCCTAGTCAGTACGAGCAGTACTTC. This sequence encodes CASSAGLAGDPSQYEQYF.

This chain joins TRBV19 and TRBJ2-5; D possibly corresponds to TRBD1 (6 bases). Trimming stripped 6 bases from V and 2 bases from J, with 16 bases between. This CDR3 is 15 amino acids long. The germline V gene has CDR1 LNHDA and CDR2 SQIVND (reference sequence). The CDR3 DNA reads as TGTGCCAGTAGGTCACAGGGTCAGATACAAGAGACCCAGTACTTC. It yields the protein CASRSQGQIQETQYF.

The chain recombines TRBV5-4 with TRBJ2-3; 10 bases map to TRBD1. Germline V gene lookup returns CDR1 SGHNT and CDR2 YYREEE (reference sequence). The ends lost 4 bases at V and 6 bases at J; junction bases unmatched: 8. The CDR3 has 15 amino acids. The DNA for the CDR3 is TGTGCCAGCAGCCTGCCGGGACAGGGGACGGATACGCAGTATTTT. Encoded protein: CASSLPGQGTDTQYF.

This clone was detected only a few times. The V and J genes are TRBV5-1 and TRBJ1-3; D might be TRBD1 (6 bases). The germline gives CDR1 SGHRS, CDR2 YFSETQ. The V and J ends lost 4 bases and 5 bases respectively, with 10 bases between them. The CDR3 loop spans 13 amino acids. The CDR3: CASSDRDRNTIYF. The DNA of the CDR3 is TGCGCCAGCAGCGACCGGGACAGAAACACCATATATTTT. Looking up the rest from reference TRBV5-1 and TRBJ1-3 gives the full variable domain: KAGVTQTPRYLIKTRGQQVTLSCSPISGHRSVSWYQQTPGQGLQFLFEYFSETQRNKGNFPGRFSGRQFSNSRSEMNVSTLELGDSALYLCASSDRDRNTIYFGEGSWLTVV.

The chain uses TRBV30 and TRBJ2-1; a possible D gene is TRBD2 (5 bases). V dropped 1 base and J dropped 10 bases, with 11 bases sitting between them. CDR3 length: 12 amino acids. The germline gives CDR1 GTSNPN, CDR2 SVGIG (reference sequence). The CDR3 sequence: CAWSADRGEQFF. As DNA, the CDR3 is TGTGCCTGGAGTGCCGACCGGGGAGAGCAGTTCTTC. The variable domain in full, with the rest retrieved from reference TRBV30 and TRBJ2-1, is SQTIHQWPATLVQPVGSPLSLECTVEGTSNPNLYWYRQAAGRGLQLLFYSVGIGQISSEVPQNLSASRPQDRQFILSSKKLLLSDSGFYLCAWSADRGEQFFGPGTRLTVL.